Listed below are T cell receptor beta chains from one sample, sequenced in a study of identical twins. Via MiXCR, TCRdb re-called the 5' RACE reads, giving one row per CDR3 protein. The sample records about 290,000 distinct CDR3 sequences, roughly 9% being singletons. This sample was also put to use in a study of yellow fever vaccine responses in identical twins.

Material for sequencing was CD8+ T cells sorted from blood. The source of these receptors is a woman between 18 and 30 years old in good health. Both conserved end residues are part of each CDR3. D genes are given only for firm matches. Where a row states a size, it is once, few, many or the class of an expanded clone; other rows omit it.

clone size	D gene	V gene	J gene	CDR3 protein	CDR3 DNA
many	NA	TRBV5-1	TRBJ1-2	CASSLESTRYNYGYTF	TGCGCCAGCAGCTTGGAGTCCACACGGTATAACTATGGCTACACCTTC
few	NA	TRBV5-4	TRBJ2-1	CASSLADYNEQFF	TGTGCCAGCAGCTTGGCCGACTACAATGAGCAGTTCTTC
few	NA	TRBV7-2	TRBJ2-7	CASSLGKLDYEQYF	TGTGCCAGCTCTTTGGGTAAACTTGACTACGAGCAGTACTTC
NA	NA	TRBV19	TRBJ2-5	CASRLESEETQYF	TGTGCCAGTAGGTTGGAGAGCGAGGAGACCCAGTACTTC
few	TRBD1	TRBV7-2	TRBJ1-2	CASSRTGGSYGYTF	TGTGCCAGCAGCCGGACAGGGGGCAGCTATGGCTACACCTTC
NA	NA	TRBV28	TRBJ2-5	CASDGGQETQYF	TGTGCCAGCGACGGCGGACAAGAGACCCAGTACTTC
many	NA	TRBV24-1	TRBJ2-1	CATSDLSPPGAYNEQFF	TGTGCCACCAGTGATTTGTCCCCCCCCGGGGCCTACAATGAGCAGTTCTTC
NA	NA	TRBV7-9	TRBJ2-1	CASSHGTNLNMQFF	TGTGCCAGCAGCCATGGGACCAATTTAAACATGCAGTTCTTC
many	TRBD1	TRBV7-2	TRBJ2-3	CASSRTGDGSGGTQYF	TGTGCCAGCAGCCGTACTGGGGACGGATCAGGGGGTACGCAGTATTTT
few	NA	TRBV6-5	TRBJ2-1	CASSYPGGGPYNEQFF	TGTGCCAGCAGTTACCCAGGGGGGGGGCCCTACAATGAGCAGTTCTTC
few	NA	TRBV27	TRBJ2-7	CASRDTAYEQYF	TGTGCCAGCAGAGATACGGCCTACGAGCAGTACTTC
many	TRBD1	TRBV24-1	TRBJ2-7	CATSEYNRDRDLYEQYF	TGTGCCACCAGTGAATACAACCGGGACAGGGATCTCTACGAGCAGTACTTC
few	NA	TRBV27	TRBJ2-7	CASSTHSYEQYF	TGTGCCAGCAGTACCCACAGCTACGAGCAGTACTTC
few	TRBD2	TRBV5-1	TRBJ2-1	CASSLATSGGRGIWSEQFF	TGCGCCAGCAGCTTGGCGACTAGCGGCGGGAGGGGTATTTGGAGTGAGCAGTTCTTC
few	NA	TRBV21-1	TRBJ2-7	CASSKAWGQGVYEQYF	TGTGCCAGCAGCAAAGCCTGGGGACAGGGTGTTTACGAGCAGTACTTC
NA	TRBD2	TRBV9	TRBJ2-1	CASSVASGLSPHEQFF	TGTGCCAGCAGCGTAGCTAGCGGCCTGAGCCCCCATGAGCAGTTCTTC
few	TRBD2	TRBV27	TRBJ2-4	CASRLAEGIDIQYF	TGTGCCAGCAGACTAGCGGAGGGGATTGACATTCAGTACTTC
many	TRBD2	TRBV4-2	TRBJ2-7	CASRSGLAGGYEQYF	TGTGCCAGCAGATCCGGACTAGCGGGAGGTTACGAGCAGTACTTC
many	NA	TRBV20-1	TRBJ1-1	CSARFLGGDGTEAFF	TGCAGTGCTAGATTCTTGGGGGGCGACGGCACTGAAGCTTTCTTT
many	TRBD2	TRBV10-3	TRBJ2-3	CAISDGSGGRVGDTQYF	TGTGCCATCAGTGATGGGTCGGGGGGACGTGTCGGGGATACGCAGTATTTT
many	TRBD1	TRBV5-1	TRBJ1-4	CASEGQGLFDEKLFF	TGCGCCAGCGAAGGACAGGGTCTATTCGATGAAAAACTGTTTTTT
few	TRBD1	TRBV2	TRBJ2-7	CASSLIAGQGYEQYF	TGTGCCAGCAGTTTGATAGCGGGACAGGGGTACGAGCAGTACTTC
NA	TRBD2	TRBV6-2/TRBV6-3	TRBJ2-7	CASRPGLAREQYF	TGTGCCAGCAGACCGGGACTAGCACGGGAGCAGTACTTC
few	TRBD1	TRBV20-1	TRBJ2-7	CSAGRQGVYEQYF	TGCAGTGCTGGAAGACAGGGTGTTTACGAGCAGTACTTC
NA	TRBD1	TRBV27	TRBJ1-1	CASTDRGWDTEAFF	TGTGCCAGCACGGACAGGGGCTGGGACACTGAAGCTTTCTTT
many	NA	TRBV29-1	TRBJ2-7	CSAKDSYEQYF	TGCAGCGCCAAGGACAGTTACGAGCAGTACTTC
many	NA	TRBV6-5	TRBJ2-1	CASRGLALAQFF	TGTGCCAGCAGGGGGCTAGCGTTGGCGCAGTTCTTC
many	TRBD2	TRBV20-1	TRBJ2-1	CSASRGTTEDYNEQFF	TGCAGTGCTTCACGAGGGACTACAGAGGATTACAATGAGCAGTTCTTC
few	NA	TRBV14	TRBJ2-7	CASSQDEFYEQYF	TGTGCCAGCAGCCAAGATGAGTTCTACGAGCAGTACTTC
few	TRBD1	TRBV7-9	TRBJ2-7	CASSEGQGNDEQYF	TGTGCCAGCAGCGAGGGACAGGGAAACGACGAGCAGTACTTC
NA	NA	TRBV2	TRBJ2-2	CASSEWAGNTGELFF	TGTGCCAGCAGTGAATGGGCCGGGAACACCGGGGAGCTGTTTTTT
many	NA	TRBV4-3	TRBJ2-7	CASSQDSTGVFGEQYF	TGCGCCAGCAGCCAAGATAGTACGGGAGTCTTCGGCGAGCAGTACTTC
few	TRBD2	TRBV20-1	TRBJ2-5	CSARSGGSQETQYF	TGCAGTGCTAGGAGCGGGGGTTCCCAAGAGACCCAGTACTTC
NA	NA	TRBV7-9	TRBJ2-1	CASSFKVAREQFF	TGTGCCAGCAGCTTTAAAGTTGCTCGGGAGCAGTTCTTC
NA	TRBD1	TRBV4-1	TRBJ2-5	CASSQGTGGKETQYF	TGCGCCAGCAGCCAAGGGACAGGGGGGAAAGAGACCCAGTACTTC
many	NA	TRBV20-1	TRBJ1-2	CSASTGLANYGYTF	TGCAGTGCTAGCACAGGGTTAGCTAACTATGGCTACACCTTC
NA	TRBD2	TRBV15	TRBJ2-2	CATRASGRWGNTGELFF	TGTGCCACCAGGGCTAGCGGGAGATGGGGGAACACCGGGGAGCTGTTTTTT
NA	NA	TRBV30	TRBJ2-7	CAWSAYRAGEQYF	TGTGCCTGGAGTGCCTACAGGGCGGGAGAGCAGTACTTC
many	TRBD2	TRBV4-3	TRBJ2-3	CASSQDRLAGVTDTQYF	TGCGCCAGCAGCCAAGACCGACTAGCGGGAGTGACAGATACGCAGTATTTT
few	NA	TRBV20-1	TRBJ1-5	CSARDLGQAGVNNQPQHF	TGCAGTGCTAGAGATTTGGGCCAGGCAGGGGTAAACAATCAGCCCCAGCATTTT
many	NA	TRBV12-3/TRBV12-4	TRBJ2-7	CASSPGLNYEQYF	TGTGCCAGCAGTCCGGGACTGAACTACGAGCAGTACTTC
NA	TRBD1	TRBV4-3	TRBJ2-7	CASSQARDSLYEQYF	TGCGCCAGCAGCCAAGCCCGGGACAGCCTCTACGAGCAGTACTTC
few	NA	TRBV2	TRBJ1-2	CASPIGTGYTF	TGTGCCAGCCCGATCGGGACCGGCTACACCTTC